The source of this TCR beta chain is a study of CXCR3-negative and CXCR3-positive naive CD8 T cells. TRB cDNA libraries were made by UMI-labeled 5' RACE. Reanalyzing the 5' RACE reads, TCRdb keeps one entry per CDR3 protein, without DNA. This table lists tens of thousands of distinct CDR3 sequences. Notes on the study in general: TRB CDR3 properties were used to infer TCR strength, and surface CD5 was comparable between naive subsets. Similar TRBV-TRBJ usage characterized naive CXCR3-negative and CXCR3-positive cells; memory cells differed. Sequencing showed both naive subsets with comparably high diversity, and memory CD8+ cells much lower.

The CDR3 covers 15 residues. The V gene's germline CDR1 is MDHEN and CDR2 SYDVKM. On this clonotype: The antigen remains unidentified.

The chain couples TRBV28 to TRBJ2-7. Source material: memory CD8+ T cells from blood. The sequence derives from a human donor in good health. Some clones in this sample may be carry-over from other donors' samples. This chain's CDR3 is CASSFGWGDSYEQYF.